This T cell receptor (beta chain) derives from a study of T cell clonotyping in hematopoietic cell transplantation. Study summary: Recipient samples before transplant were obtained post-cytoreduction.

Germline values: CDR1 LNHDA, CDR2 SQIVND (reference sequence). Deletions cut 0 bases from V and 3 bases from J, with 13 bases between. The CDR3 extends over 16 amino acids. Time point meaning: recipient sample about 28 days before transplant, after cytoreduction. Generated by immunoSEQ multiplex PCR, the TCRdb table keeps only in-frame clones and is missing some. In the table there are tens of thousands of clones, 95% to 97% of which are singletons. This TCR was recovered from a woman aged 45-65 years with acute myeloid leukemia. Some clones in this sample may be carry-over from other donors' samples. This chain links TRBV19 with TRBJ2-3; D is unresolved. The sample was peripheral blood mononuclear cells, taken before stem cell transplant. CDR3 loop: CASSIDLWGTTDTQYF. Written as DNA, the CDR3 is TGTGCCAGTAGTATAGATCTGTGGGGAACGACAGATACGCAGTATTTT.